This TCR beta chain is drawn from a study of radiation and T cells in renal cell carcinoma. A single count supports this clone. The V and J ends lost 10 bases and 0 bases respectively, with 13 bases between them. Germline V gives CDR1 MNHNY, CDR2 SVGAGI (reference sequence). The CDR3 runs to 13 residues. Libraries were prepared by immunoSEQ multiplex PCR; TCRdb keeps only in-frame clonotypes and omits some of them. The table includes approximately 110,000 clones, roughly 80% detected once. Time point indicated: baseline pretreatment blood. As for treatment: 15 Gy SBRT to primary tumor, nephrectomy 4 weeks later.

The sample was blood, taken from a patient whose treatment included radiotherapy and nephrectomy. The V and J genes are TRBV6-6 and TRBJ2-7; the D gene is possibly TRBD1 (5 bases). The TCR originated in a woman in her fifties or sixties with renal cell carcinoma. CDR3 protein: CAISDTHSYEQYF. The CDR3 nucleotides are TGTGCCATCTCGGACACCCACTCCTACGAGCAGTACTTC.